What follows is one T cell receptor (beta chain) and its context. Its antigen is as yet unknown. The sample, approximately 11 milliliters of peripheral blood, was drawn from each donor. Per sample, at least 6 micrograms of total RNA were extracted. The data were obtained in a study of blood T cells in healthy people across ages. Overall study results and limits: Diversity of TCR beta per million T cells declined in a roughly linear way with age. Strong correlation existed between TCR beta diversity and naive T cell percentage.

Combining a sample-barcoded 5' primer with a J-beta primer mix, a second PCR ran for roughly 6 to 11 cycles. MiXCR was run by TCRdb on the 5' RACE reads, yielding one entry per CDR3 protein. The sample includes under 1,000,000 distinct CDR3 sequences, 35% to 40% of them seen just once. The germline V and J ends were trimmed by 5 bases and 7 bases, with 21 bases remaining between them. CDR1 is SGHTA and CDR2 is FQGNSA in the germline V gene. The CDR3 has 15 amino acids. The J gene is TRBJ2-7, the V gene TRBV7-2; possibly TRBD1 for D (6 bases). The sequenced sample consisted of blood. The clonotype comes from a man aged 18-30 years in good health. The CDR3 sequence: CASSTTAPQGSEQYF. CDR3 sequence (DNA): TGTGCCAGCAGCACCACTGCCCCACAGGGATCTGAGCAGTACTTC.